This TCR beta chain is from a study of blood T cell repertoires in COVID-19. At the level of the study: Acute and convalescent COVID-19 samples came from the United States, Italy and Spain.

Profiling relied on immunoSEQ multiplex PCR, and the TCRdb table lists in-frame clones only, not all of them. This table has fewer than 250,000 clones, approximately 90% appearing once. The V and J ends lost 1 base and 8 bases, in that order; junction bases with no gene match: 2. The CDR3 spans 14 residues. Germline V CDR1 and CDR2: LGHDT, YNNKEL (reference sequence). The sample comprised PBMCs or T cells enriched from blood (not recorded which). The V and J genes are TRBV3-1 (or the pseudogene TRBV3-2) and TRBJ1-4, with TRBD1 identical over 9 bases. The clonotype originates from a woman between 25 and 40 years old with acute COVID-19. The CDR3 DNA sequence: TGTGCCAGCAGCCAAGGAGACAGGGGGGAAAAACTGTTTTTT. Protein: CASSQGDRGEKLFF.